This TCR beta chain comes out of a study of blood T cell repertoires in COVID-19. About the study: Specimens from acute and convalescent COVID-19 originated in the United States, Italy and Spain. Sources were T cells, B-cell-depleted T cells, or PBMCs; the material itself was cDNA or gDNA.

This clone was counted once. One junction end does not reproduce the germline sequence, and a read error may be involved. Authors' processing steps: Cell counts per sample came from amplifying reference gene primers. Using immunoSEQ multiplex PCR, the repertoire was profiled, and TCRdb retains in-frame clones only, with some absent. Clone size and V and J calls were adopted from that table, with D and trimming inferred from the DNA. The data show around 140,000 clones, over 75% seen once. The germline gives CDR1 SNHLY, CDR2 FYNNEI. This CDR3 contains 14 residues. This chain links TRBV2 with TRBJ1-1; a weak D match, TRBD1 (6 bases). This TCR was recovered from a human donor in a cohort sampled during active COVID-19. Sequenced sample: peripheral blood. The CDR3 sequence: CASSVRTANTEAFF. The CDR3 nucleotides are TGTGCCAGCAGTGTCAGGACAGCCAACACTGAAGCTTTTTTT. The entire variable domain, with the rest obtained from reference TRBV2 and TRBJ1-1, is as follows: EPEVTQTPSHQVTQMGQEVILRCVPISNHLYFYWYRQILGQKVEFLVSFYNNEISEKSEIFDDQFSVERPDGSNFTLKIRSTKLEDSAMYFCASSVRTANTEAFFGQGTRLTVV.